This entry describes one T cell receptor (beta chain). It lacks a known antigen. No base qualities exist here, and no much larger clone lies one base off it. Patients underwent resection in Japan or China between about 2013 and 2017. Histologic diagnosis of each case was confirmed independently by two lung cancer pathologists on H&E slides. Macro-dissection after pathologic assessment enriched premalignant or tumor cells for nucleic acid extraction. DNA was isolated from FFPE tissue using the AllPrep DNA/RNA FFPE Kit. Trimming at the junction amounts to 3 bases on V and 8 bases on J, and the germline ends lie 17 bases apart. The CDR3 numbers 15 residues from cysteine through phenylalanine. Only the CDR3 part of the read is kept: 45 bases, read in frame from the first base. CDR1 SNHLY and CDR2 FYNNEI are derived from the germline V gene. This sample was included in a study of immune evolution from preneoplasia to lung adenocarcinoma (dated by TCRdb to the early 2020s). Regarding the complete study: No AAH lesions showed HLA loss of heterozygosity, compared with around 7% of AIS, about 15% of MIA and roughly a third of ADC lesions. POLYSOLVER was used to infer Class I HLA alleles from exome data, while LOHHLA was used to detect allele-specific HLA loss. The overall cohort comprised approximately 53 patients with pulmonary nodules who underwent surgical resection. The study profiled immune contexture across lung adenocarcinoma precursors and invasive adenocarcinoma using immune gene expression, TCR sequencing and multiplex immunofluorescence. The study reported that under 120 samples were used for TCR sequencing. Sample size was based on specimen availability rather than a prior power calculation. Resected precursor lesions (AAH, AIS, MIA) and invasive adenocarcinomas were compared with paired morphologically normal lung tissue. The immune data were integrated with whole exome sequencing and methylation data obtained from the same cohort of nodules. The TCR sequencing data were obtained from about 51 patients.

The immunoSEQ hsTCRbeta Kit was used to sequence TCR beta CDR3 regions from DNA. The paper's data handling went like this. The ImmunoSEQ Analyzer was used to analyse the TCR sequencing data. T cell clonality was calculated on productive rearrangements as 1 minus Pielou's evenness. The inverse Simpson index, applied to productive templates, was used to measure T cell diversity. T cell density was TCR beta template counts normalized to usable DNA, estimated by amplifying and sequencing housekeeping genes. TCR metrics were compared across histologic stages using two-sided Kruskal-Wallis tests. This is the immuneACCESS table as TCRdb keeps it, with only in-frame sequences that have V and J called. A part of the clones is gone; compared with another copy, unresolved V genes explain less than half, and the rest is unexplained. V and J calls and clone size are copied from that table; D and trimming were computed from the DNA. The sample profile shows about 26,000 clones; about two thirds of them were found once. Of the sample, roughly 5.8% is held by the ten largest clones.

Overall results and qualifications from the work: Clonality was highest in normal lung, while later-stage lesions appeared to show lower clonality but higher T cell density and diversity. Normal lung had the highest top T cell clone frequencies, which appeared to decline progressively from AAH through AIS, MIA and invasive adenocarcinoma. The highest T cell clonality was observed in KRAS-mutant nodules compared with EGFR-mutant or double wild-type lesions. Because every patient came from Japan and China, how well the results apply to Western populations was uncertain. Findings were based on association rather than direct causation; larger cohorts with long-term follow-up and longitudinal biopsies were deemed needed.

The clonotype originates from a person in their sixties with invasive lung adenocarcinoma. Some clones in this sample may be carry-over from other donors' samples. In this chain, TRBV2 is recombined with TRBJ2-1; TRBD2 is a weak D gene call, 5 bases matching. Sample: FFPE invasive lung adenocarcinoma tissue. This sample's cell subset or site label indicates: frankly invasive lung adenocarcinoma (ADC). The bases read TGTGCCAGCAGTGAGTATGGTCTGGCGAGGGATGAGCAGTTCTTC. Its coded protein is CASSEYGLARDEQFF.